There are many counts of the clone carrying this T cell receptor beta chain. The antigen remains unidentified. The data stem from a study of CD8 T cells in ankylosing spondylitis. Study observations and caveats: Blood of patients with ankylosing spondylitis appeared to be characterized by a TCR beta motif of several highly homologous variants. Reactive arthritis synovial fluid and blood were previously reported to contain some motif variants.

TCRdb recomputed calls from the 5' RACE reads with MiXCR, one row per CDR3 protein. The sample records around 250,000 distinct CDR3 sequences, 30% to 40% being singletons. The V gene lost 6 bases and the J gene lost 8 bases, with 19 bases spanning the gap. CDR3 size: 13 residues. CDR1 is SQVTM and CDR2 is ANQGSEA in the germline V gene. This receptor was identified in a male donor with ankylosing spondylitis or in good health (not recorded which). The chain employs TRBV29-1 and TRBJ1-1; D unclear. The sequenced sample was blood, either unsorted or a sorted T cell fraction (not recorded which). The CDR3 is CSVSRRQRSEAFF. The CDR3 nucleotides are TGCAGCGTCTCTAGGCGTCAGAGATCCGAAGCTTTCTTT.